These T cell receptor beta chains were read from a single sample in a study of blood T cell repertoires in COVID-19. Sequencing was performed with immunoSEQ multiplex PCR; in TCRdb, only in-frame clones are kept and a portion is missing. The sample lists roughly 670,000 clones; 90% were seen once. Sample: peripheral blood. The receptors were gathered from a woman aged 18-29 years with acute or convalescent COVID-19. Each CDR3 is given with its conserved first and last residue. The D gene is left open where the match is weak. A clone size is listed for some rows: how often the clone was seen (once, few, many), or a class if it is expanded.

V gene	D gene	J gene	clone size	CDR3 protein	CDR3 DNA
TRBV7-3	-	TRBJ1-3	-	CASSRTPRGVPGNTIYF	TGTGCCAGCAGCCGGACCCCGCGGGGGGTCCCTGGAAACACCATATATTTT
TRBV7-9	-	TRBJ2-2	-	CASSPTGNTGELFF	TGTGCCAGCAGCCCGACGGGGAACACCGGGGAGCTGTTTTTT
TRBV5-1	-	TRBJ1-1	once	CASSFRGTEAFF	TGCGCCAGCAGCTTCAGGGGCACTGAAGCTTTCTTT
TRBV11-2	-	TRBJ1-1	-	CASSSGWGDTEAFF	TGTGCCAGCAGCTCAGGGTGGGGGGACACTGAAGCTTTCTTT
TRBV24-1	-	TRBJ2-2	-	CATSDFLNSPTGELFF	TGTGCCACCAGTGATTTCCTAAACAGCCCCACCGGGGAGCTGTTTTTT
TRBV4-2	-	TRBJ1-6	-	CASSQVVENSPLHF	TGTGCCAGCAGCCAAGTGGTAGAAAATTCACCCCTCCACTTT
TRBV15	-	TRBJ1-2	-	CATRDELDSSKPQTNYGYTF	TGTGCCACCCGAGATGAATTGGACAGCTCGAAACCCCAGACTAACTATGGCTACACCTTC
TRBV3-1/TRBV3-2	-	TRBJ2-7	once	CASSDLADEQYF	TGTGCCAGCAGCGATCTAGCTGACGAGCAGTACTTC
TRBV2	TRBD1	TRBJ1-3	once	CASSERQGIGITTIYF	TGTGCCAGCAGTGAGCGACAGGGGATCGGGATAACCACCATATATTTT
TRBV19	TRBD1	TRBJ1-1	once	CASIRTGLDFTTEAFF	TGTGCCAGTATCAGGACAGGATTGGATTTTACAACTGAAGCTTTCTTT
TRBV7-9	-	TRBJ1-3	-	CASSLFDNSGNTIYF	TGTGCCAGCAGCTTATTCGACAACTCTGGAAACACCATATATTTT
TRBV6-6	-	TRBJ1-3	once	CASSYVETGNTIYF	TGTGCCAGCAGTTACGTGGAGACTGGAAACACCATATATTTT
TRBV5-5	TRBD1	TRBJ2-3	once	CASSLGGQSTDTQYF	TGTGCCAGCAGCCTTGGGGGACAGAGCACAGATACGCAGTATTTT
TRBV9	-	TRBJ1-1	-	CASSVNRDEYTEAFF	TGTGCCAGCAGCGTAAACAGGGATGAGTACACTGAAGCTTTCTTT
TRBV30	TRBD1	TRBJ1-5	-	CAWRARQGYNQPQHF	TGTGCCTGGAGGGCCCGACAGGGGTACAATCAGCCCCAGCATTTT
TRBV6-6	TRBD1	TRBJ1-1	-	CASSPTGGSIMNTEAFF	TGTGCCAGCAGTCCCACAGGGGGCTCCATCATGAACACTGAAGCTTTCTTT
TRBV3-1/TRBV3-2	-	TRBJ2-7	-	CASSQMGLLNEQYF	TGTGCCAGCAGCCAAATGGGACTTCTCAACGAGCAGTACTTC
TRBV24-1	-	TRBJ1-1	-	CATSESRRTEAFF	TGTGCCACCAGTGAATCGAGGCGGACTGAAGCTTTCTTT
TRBV27	-	TRBJ1-1	-	CASSFNREAFF	TGTGCCAGCAGTTTCAACAGAGAAGCTTTCTTT
TRBV6-2/TRBV6-3	TRBD2	TRBJ2-3	-	CASSHGGLATDTQYF	TGTGCCAGCAGCCACGGGGGACTAGCCACAGATACGCAGTATTTT
TRBV10-2	TRBD2	TRBJ2-1	-	CASSEPGLGRNEQFF	TGCGCCAGCAGTGAACCGGGACTAGGGCGCAATGAGCAGTTCTTC
TRBV19	-	TRBJ2-2	-	CASSMVGALTGELFF	TGTGCCAGTAGTATGGTAGGGGCCCTTACCGGGGAGCTGTTTTTT
TRBV5-1	TRBD1	TRBJ1-2	-	CASSFFSGTGASYGYTF	TGCGCCAGCAGCTTCTTTTCCGGGACAGGGGCCTCCTATGGCTACACCTTC
TRBV5-1	TRBD1	TRBJ2-7	-	CASSLGQGSDEQYF	TGCGCCAGCAGCTTGGGACAGGGGAGCGACGAGCAGTACTTC
TRBV3-1/TRBV3-2	TRBD2	TRBJ2-1	-	CASSQTTSGGNSYNEQFF	TGTGCCAGCAGCCAAACGACTAGCGGGGGTAACTCCTACAATGAGCAGTTCTTC
TRBV12-3/TRBV12-4	-	TRBJ2-7	once	CASSRSTYEQYF	TGTGCCAGCAGCAGATCAACCTACGAGCAGTACTTC
TRBV18	TRBD1	TRBJ2-2	-	CASSLVPGQGETGELFF	TGTGCCAGCTCGCTCGTACCTGGACAGGGTGAAACCGGGGAGCTGTTTTTT
TRBV29-1	-	TRBJ1-2	-	CSVEDQDRHGYTF	TGCAGCGTTGAAGATCAGGATCGACACGGCTACACCTTC
TRBV5-1	-	TRBJ2-1	-	CASSFAFRTNNEQFF	TGCGCCAGCAGCTTCGCGTTCCGGACAAACAATGAGCAGTTCTTC
TRBV9	TRBD1	TRBJ2-2	once	CASSVTGVVTGELFF	TGTGCCAGCAGCGTAACAGGGGTGGTCACCGGGGAGCTGTTTTTT
TRBV12-5	TRBD1	TRBJ2-2	once	CASASGTEGGELFF	TGTGCTAGTGCCTCCGGGACAGAAGGCGGGGAGCTGTTTTTT
TRBV19	-	TRBJ1-2	-	CASTEGSTRNYGYTF	TGTGCCAGTACCGAAGGGAGTACCAGAAACTATGGCTACACCTTC
TRBV10-3	TRBD1	TRBJ1-1	once	CAIRPGQPTEAFF	TGTGCCATCAGACCGGGACAGCCGACTGAAGCTTTCTTT
TRBV30	-	TRBJ1-6	once	CACAHKSPGNGSPLHF	TGTGCCTGTGCCCATAAATCACCAGGGAATGGGTCACCCCTCCACTTT
TRBV24-1	-	TRBJ2-7	-	CATSDPKGRSPYEQYF	TGTGCCACCAGTGACCCTAAAGGGAGGAGCCCTTACGAGCAGTACTTC
TRBV11-3	-	TRBJ2-3	-	CASSSPSSTDTQYF	TGTGCCAGCAGCTCCCCTAGTTCCACAGATACGCAGTATTTT
TRBV28	TRBD1	TRBJ2-4	-	CASSLRQGTKNIQYF	TGTGCCAGCAGTCTAAGACAGGGGACCAAAAACATTCAGTACTTC
TRBV5-1	TRBD1	TRBJ1-1	few	CASTPTGGLITEAFF	TGCGCCAGCACCCCGACAGGGGGCCTTATCACTGAAGCTTTCTTT
TRBV24-1	-	TRBJ2-7	-	CATSDSRRVSYEQYF	TGTGCCACCAGTGATTCTCGGCGGGTATCCTACGAGCAGTACTTC
TRBV11-2	-	TRBJ1-2	once	CASSLDGGFNYGYTF	TGTGCCAGCAGCTTAGATGGCGGCTTCAACTATGGCTACACCTTC
TRBV6-4	-	TRBJ1-2	once	CASSLTLGDTRGYTF	TGTGCCAGCAGTTTAACCCTCGGGGACACCAGGGGCTACACCTTC
TRBV3-1/TRBV3-2	TRBD1	TRBJ1-1	-	CASSQVISAPDRGRGVNTEAFF	TGTGCCAGCAGCCAAGTAATCTCCGCTCCGGACAGGGGGCGCGGAGTGAACACTGAAGCTTTCTTT
TRBV30	TRBD1	TRBJ1-3	-	CAWRDRGRTGNTIYF	TGTGCCTGGAGGGACAGGGGGCGAACTGGAAACACCATATATTTT
TRBV4-1	TRBD1	TRBJ2-7	-	CASGPPTGGKTYEQYF	TGCGCCAGCGGGCCTCCTACAGGGGGCAAGACCTACGAGCAGTACTTC
TRBV7-9	-	TRBJ1-2	-	CASSFSEGATNYGYTF	TGTGCCAGCAGCTTTAGTGAAGGGGCTACTAACTATGGCTACACCTTC
TRBV18	TRBD2	TRBJ2-7	-	CASSGQAGYEQYF	TGTGCCAGCTCCGGACAAGCGGGATACGAGCAGTACTTC
TRBV11-1	TRBD1	TRBJ1-6	-	CASSGLRDRVSPLHF	TGTGCCAGCAGCGGCCTCCGGGACAGGGTATCACCCCTCCACTTT
TRBV5-4	-	TRBJ2-5	once	CASSFRWPRGGETQYF	TGTGCCAGCAGCTTTAGGTGGCCAAGAGGTGGGGAGACCCAGTACTTC
TRBV21-1	-	TRBJ1-4	-	CASSKPGQGLGNEKLFF	TGTGCCAGCAGCAAACCGGGACAGGGCTTGGGTAATGAAAAACTGTTTTTT
TRBV6-6	-	TRBJ1-2	-	CASSYSNAGDGYTF	TGTGCCAGCAGTTACTCGAACGCAGGGGATGGCTACACCTTC
TRBV4-3	TRBD1	TRBJ1-2	-	CASSLRPGTGDYGYTF	TGCGCCAGCAGCCTCCGCCCCGGGACAGGGGACTATGGCTACACCTTC
TRBV6-5	-	TRBJ2-7	-	CASSYLGGGSYEQYF	TGTGCCAGCAGTTACTTGGGGGGTGGGTCCTACGAGCAGTACTTC
TRBV13	-	TRBJ1-2	-	CASSPSGVGYTF	TGTGCCAGCAGCCCCAGCGGCGTGGGCTACACCTTC
TRBV27	-	TRBJ1-5	-	CASSLRASGNQPQHF	TGTGCCAGCAGCCTCAGGGCGTCGGGCAATCAGCCCCAGCATTTT
TRBV9	-	TRBJ1-2	-	CASGDGILGYTF	TGTGCCAGCGGAGACGGGATCCTAGGCTACACCTTC
TRBV19	-	TRBJ1-5	-	CASSIGQPNQPQHF	TGTGCCAGTAGTATAGGACAGCCCAATCAGCCCCAGCATTTT
TRBV6-5	TRBD1	TRBJ1-1	-	CASSLADRASEAFF	TGTGCCAGCAGCCTTGCTGACAGGGCTTCTGAAGCTTTCTTT
TRBV6-5	TRBD1	TRBJ1-2	-	CASRGQGAAGYGYTF	TGTGCCAGCAGGGGACAGGGGGCCGCCGGCTATGGCTACACCTTC
TRBV7-9	TRBD1	TRBJ1-2	once	CASSFSQGIFYGYTF	TGTGCCAGCAGCTTCTCACAGGGGATATTCTATGGCTACACCTTC
TRBV6-1	TRBD1	TRBJ2-1	-	CASSVRGLQSYNEQFF	TGTGCCAGCAGTGTCAGGGGGCTCCAAAGCTACAATGAGCAGTTCTTC